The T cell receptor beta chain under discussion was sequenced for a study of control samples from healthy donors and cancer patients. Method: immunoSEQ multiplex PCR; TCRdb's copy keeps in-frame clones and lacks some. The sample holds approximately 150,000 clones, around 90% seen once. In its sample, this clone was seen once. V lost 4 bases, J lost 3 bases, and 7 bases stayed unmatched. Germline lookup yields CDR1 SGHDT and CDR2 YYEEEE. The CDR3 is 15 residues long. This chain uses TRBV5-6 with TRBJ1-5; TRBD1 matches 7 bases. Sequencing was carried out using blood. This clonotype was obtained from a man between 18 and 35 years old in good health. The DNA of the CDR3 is TGTGCCAGCAGCGCCTCCGGGACAGTCAATCAGCCCCAGCATTTT. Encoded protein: CASSASGTVNQPQHF.